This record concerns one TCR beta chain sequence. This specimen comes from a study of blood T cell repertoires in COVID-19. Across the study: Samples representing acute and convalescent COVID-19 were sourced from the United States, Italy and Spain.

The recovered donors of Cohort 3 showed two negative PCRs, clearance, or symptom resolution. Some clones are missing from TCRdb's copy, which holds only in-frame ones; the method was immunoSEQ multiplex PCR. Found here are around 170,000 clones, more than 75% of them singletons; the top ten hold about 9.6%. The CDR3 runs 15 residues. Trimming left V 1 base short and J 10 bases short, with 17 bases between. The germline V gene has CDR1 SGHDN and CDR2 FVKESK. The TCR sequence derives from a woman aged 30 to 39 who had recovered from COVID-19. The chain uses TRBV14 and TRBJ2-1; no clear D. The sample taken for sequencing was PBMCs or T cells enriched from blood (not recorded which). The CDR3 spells CASSQVLFPHEEQFF. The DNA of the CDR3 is TGTGCCAGCAGCCAAGTTTTATTCCCGCATGAGGAGCAGTTCTTC.